Included here is one T cell receptor beta chain sequence, with context. The antigen is unknown. The data were taken from a study of breast tumors, draining lymph nodes, adjacent tissues. The study, taken as a whole, reports: Tumor TCR diversity was below lymph nodes but above nontumor tissue.

The V gene's germline CDR1 is ENHRY and CDR2 SYGVKD. V lost 10 bases and J 6 bases, leaving 18 bases between the germline ends. This CDR3 has 13 amino acids. Via MiXCR, TCRdb re-called the multiplex PCR reads, giving one row per CDR3 protein. Of about 14,000 distinct CDR3 sequences in the sample, about three fifths were seen once. The chain is built from TRBV10-3 and TRBJ2-5; D possibly corresponds to TRBD2 (6 bases). The sequence came from a female donor with breast cancer. Some clones in this sample may be carry-over from other donors' samples. The source material was tumor-adjacent breast tissue. CDR3: CASTHGAGKTQYF. In DNA form, the CDR3 reads TGTGCCAGCACCCACGGGGCGGGAAAGACCCAGTACTTC.